This T cell receptor (beta chain) comes out of a study of CD8+ T cells in alopecia areata. The overall study: Twice daily, treated patients received 5 to 10 mg of oral tofacitinib. Scoring of treated patients' severity used the percentage of affected scalp area.

Sequencing templates came from extracted RNA that was reverse transcribed into cDNA. Some clones are missing from TCRdb's copy, which holds only in-frame ones; the method was immunoSEQ multiplex PCR. The sample yields over 120,000 clones, 45% to 60% seen once. Trimming removed 2 bases from V and 4 bases from J, with 12 bases in between. Germline loops: CDR1 SGDLS, CDR2 YYNGEE. CDR3 length: 14 residues. Treatment specified: oral pan-JAK inhibitor, 5-10 mg twice daily. The TCR was taken from a human donor with alopecia areata. Sequencing used CD8+ T cells sorted from blood, obtained at week 4, from a patient treated with tofacitinib. This rearrangement joins TRBV9 to TRBJ2-5; a weak D match, TRBD1 (8 bases). In DNA form, the CDR3 reads TGTGCCAGCAGCGTTTACAGGGGGGGAGAGACCCAGTACTTC. Translation gives CASSVYRGGETQYF.